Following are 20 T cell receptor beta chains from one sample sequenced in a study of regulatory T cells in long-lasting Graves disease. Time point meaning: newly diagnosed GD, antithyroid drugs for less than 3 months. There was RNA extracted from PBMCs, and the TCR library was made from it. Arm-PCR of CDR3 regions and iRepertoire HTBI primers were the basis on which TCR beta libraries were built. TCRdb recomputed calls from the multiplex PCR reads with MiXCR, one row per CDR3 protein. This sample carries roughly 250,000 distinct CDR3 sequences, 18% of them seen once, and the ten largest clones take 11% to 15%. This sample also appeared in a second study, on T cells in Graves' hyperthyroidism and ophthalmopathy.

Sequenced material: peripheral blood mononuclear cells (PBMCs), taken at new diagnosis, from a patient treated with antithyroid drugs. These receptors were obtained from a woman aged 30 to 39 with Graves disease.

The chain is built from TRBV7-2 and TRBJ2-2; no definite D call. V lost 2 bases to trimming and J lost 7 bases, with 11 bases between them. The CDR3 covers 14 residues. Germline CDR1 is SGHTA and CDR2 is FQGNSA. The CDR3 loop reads CASSLQSTGGELFF. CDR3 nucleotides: TGTGCCAGCAGCTTACAGTCTACGGGCGGGGAGCTGTTTTTT. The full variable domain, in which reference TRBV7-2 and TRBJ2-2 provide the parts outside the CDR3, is GAGVSQSPSNKVTEKGKDVELRCDPISGHTALYWYRQSLGQGLEFLIYFQGNSAPDKSGLPSDRFSAERTGGSVSTLTIQRTQQEDSAVYLCASSLQSTGGELFFGEGSRLTVL.

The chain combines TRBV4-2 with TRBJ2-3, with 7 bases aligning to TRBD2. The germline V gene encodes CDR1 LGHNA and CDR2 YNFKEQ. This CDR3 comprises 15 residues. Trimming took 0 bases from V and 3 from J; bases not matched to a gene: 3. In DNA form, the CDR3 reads TGTGCCAGCAGCCAAGAGTGGGGGGGAACAGATACGCAGTATTTT. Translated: CASSQEWGGTDTQYF.

This chain's CDR3 is CASSLDRTGESSYNEQFF. The DNA for the CDR3 is TGTGCCAGCAGCTTGGATCGGACAGGGGAAAGCTCCTACAATGAGCAGTTCTTC. The chain combines TRBV5-6 with TRBJ2-1, with 9 bases aligning to TRBD1. The trim removed 0 bases at V and 0 bases at J, leaving 7 bases unmatched. CDR1 SGHDT and CDR2 YYEEEE come from the germline V gene. The length of the CDR3 is 18 residues.

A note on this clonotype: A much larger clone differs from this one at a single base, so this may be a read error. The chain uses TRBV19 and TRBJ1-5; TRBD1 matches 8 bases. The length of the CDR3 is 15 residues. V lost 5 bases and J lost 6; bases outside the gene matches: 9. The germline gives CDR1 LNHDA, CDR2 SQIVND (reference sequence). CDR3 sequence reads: CASSSPDRASQPQHF. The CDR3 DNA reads TGTGCCAGTAGTTCACCGGACAGGGCTAGTCAGCCCCAGCATTTT.

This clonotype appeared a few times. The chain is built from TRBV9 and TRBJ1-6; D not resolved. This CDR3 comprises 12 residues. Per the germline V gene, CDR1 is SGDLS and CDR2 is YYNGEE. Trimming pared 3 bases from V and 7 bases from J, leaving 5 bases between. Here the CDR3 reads CASSGVNSPLHF. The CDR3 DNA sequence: TGTGCCAGCAGCGGGGTAAATTCACCCCTCCACTTT.

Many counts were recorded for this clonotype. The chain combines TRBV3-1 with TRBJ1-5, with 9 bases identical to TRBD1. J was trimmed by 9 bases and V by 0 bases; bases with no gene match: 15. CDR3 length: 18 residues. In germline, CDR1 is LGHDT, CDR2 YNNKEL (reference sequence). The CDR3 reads CASSQDLGQGPLSTPQHF. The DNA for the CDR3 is TGTGCCAGCAGCCAAGATCTCGGACAGGGGCCTCTTTCAACGCCCCAGCATTTT.

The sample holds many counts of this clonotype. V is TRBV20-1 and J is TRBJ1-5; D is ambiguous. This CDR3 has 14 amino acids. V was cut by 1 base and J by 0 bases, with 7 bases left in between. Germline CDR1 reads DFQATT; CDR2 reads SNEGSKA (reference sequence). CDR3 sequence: CSARVADSNQPQHF. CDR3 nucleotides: TGCAGTGCTAGAGTGGCGGATAGCAATCAGCCCCAGCATTTT.

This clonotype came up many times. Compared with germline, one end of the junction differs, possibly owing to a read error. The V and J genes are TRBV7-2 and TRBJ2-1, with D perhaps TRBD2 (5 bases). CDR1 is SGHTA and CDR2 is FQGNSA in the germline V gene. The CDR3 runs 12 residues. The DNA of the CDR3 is TGTGCCAGCAGCGTACTAGTTTTGGGCTTGCTCTTC. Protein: CASSVLVLGLLF.

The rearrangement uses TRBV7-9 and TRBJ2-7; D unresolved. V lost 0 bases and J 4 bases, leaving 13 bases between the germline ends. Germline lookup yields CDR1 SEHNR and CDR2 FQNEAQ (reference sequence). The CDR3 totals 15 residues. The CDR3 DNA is TGTGCCAGCAGCTTAGCTCCGGACGGAAATTACGAGCAGTACTTC. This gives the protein CASSLAPDGNYEQYF.

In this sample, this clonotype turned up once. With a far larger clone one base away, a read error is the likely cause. The chain's CDR3 is CAGSRRTGADVSYGYTF. DNA for the CDR3: TGTGCCGGCAGCCGAAGGACAGGGGCAGACGTTAGCTATGGCTACACCTTC. The rearrangement uses TRBV7-2 and TRBJ1-2, with TRBD1 matching over 9 bases. The CDR3 loop spans 17 amino acids. CDR1 SGHTA and CDR2 FQGNSA come from the germline V gene.

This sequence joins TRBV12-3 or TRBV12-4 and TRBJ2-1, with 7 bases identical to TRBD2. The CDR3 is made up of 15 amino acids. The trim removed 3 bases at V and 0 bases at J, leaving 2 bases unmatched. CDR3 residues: CASSFRGGSYNEQFF. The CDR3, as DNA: TGTGCCAGCAGTTTTCGCGGGGGCTCCTACAATGAGCAGTTCTTC.

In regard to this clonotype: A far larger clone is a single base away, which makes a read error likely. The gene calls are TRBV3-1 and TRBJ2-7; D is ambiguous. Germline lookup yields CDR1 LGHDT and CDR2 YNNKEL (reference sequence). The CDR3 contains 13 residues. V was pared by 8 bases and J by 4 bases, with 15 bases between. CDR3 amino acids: CASPLRTRYEQYF. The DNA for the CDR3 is TGTGCCAGCCCACTAAGGACCCGGTACGAGCAGTACTTC.

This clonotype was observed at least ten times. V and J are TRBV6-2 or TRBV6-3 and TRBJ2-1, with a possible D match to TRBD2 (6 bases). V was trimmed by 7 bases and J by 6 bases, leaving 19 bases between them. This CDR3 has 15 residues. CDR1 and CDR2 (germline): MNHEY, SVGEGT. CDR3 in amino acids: CASNRDSIRANEQFF. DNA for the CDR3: TGTGCCAGCAACCGGGACTCGATTAGGGCCAATGAGCAGTTCTTC.

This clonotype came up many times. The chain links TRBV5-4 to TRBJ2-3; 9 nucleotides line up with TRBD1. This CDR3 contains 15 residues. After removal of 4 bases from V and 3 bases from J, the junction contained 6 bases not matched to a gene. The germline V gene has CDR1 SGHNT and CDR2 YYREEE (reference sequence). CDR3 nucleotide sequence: TGTGCCAGCAGCCTCGGGACAGGGTTTACAGATACGCAGTATTTT. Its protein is CASSLGTGFTDTQYF.

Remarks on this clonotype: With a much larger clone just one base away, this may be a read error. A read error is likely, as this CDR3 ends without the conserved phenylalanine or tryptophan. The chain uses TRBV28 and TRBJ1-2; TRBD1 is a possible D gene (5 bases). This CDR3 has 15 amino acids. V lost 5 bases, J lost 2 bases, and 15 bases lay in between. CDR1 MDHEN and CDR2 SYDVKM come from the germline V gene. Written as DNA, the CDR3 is TGTGCCAGCAGTCCCGCCCAGGGACGCAACTATGGCTACACCCTC. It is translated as CASSPAQGRNYGYTL.

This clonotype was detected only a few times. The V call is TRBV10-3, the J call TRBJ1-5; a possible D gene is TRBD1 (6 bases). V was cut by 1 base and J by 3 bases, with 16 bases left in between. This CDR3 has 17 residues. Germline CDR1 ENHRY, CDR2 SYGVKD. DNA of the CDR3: TGTGCCATCAGTGAGTACAGGCTGAGGGGGGTCAATCAGCCCCAGCATTTT. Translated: CAISEYRLRGVNQPQHF.

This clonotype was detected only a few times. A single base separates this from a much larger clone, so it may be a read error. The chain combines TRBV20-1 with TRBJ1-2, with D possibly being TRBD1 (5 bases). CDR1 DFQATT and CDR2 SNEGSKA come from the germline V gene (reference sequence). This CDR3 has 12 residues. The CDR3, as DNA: TGCGGTGCTAGTGGAGGGGTCGGTGGCTACACCTTC. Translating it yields CGASGGVGGYTF.

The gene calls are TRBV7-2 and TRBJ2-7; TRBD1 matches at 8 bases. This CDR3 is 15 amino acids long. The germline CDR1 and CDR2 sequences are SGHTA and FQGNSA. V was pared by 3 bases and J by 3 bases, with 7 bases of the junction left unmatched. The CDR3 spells CASSFDGTGLYEQYF. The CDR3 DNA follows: TGTGCCAGCAGCTTTGATGGGACAGGACTCTACGAGCAGTACTTC.

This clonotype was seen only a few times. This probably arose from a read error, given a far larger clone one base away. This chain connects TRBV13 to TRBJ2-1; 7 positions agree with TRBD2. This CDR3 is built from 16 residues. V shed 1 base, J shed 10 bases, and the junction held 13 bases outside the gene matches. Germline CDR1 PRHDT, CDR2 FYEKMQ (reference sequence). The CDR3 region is CASSLAAGVYSYEQFF. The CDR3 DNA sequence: TGTGCCAGCAGCTTAGCGGCGGGGGTCTACTCCTACGAGCAGTTCTTC.

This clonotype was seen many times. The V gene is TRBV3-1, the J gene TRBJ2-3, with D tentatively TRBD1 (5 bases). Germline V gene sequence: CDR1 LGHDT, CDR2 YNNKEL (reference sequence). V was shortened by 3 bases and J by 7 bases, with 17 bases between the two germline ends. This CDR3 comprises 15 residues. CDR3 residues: CASSHFWQGRNTQYF. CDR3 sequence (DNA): TGTGCCAGCAGCCACTTTTGGCAGGGTCGAAATACGCAGTATTTT.